Each of the 27 T cell receptor beta chains below was sequenced from the same sample in a study of blood T cell repertoires in COVID-19. Generated by immunoSEQ multiplex PCR, the TCRdb table keeps only in-frame clones and is missing some. The table includes 150,000 to 200,000 clones, around 86% detected once. The source material was peripheral blood. These receptor sequences come from a man in his 70s who had recovered from COVID-19.

V gene TRBV6-5 combines with J gene TRBJ1-4, with D tentatively TRBD1 (6 bases). The V end lost 7 bases, the J end lost 4 bases, and 10 bases lay between the germline ends. CDR3 size: 13 residues. CDR1 and CDR2 from the germline V gene are MNHEY and SVGAGI. The CDR3 DNA sequence: TGTGCCAGCATGGACAGTGGTAATGAAAAACTGTTTTTT. Protein sequence: CASMDSGNEKLFF.

This clone occurred a few times. The chain uses TRBV30 and TRBJ1-3; no clear D. The germline CDR1 and CDR2 sequences are GTSNPN and SVGIG (reference sequence). Between the trimmed V and J ends, which lost 0 bases and 3 bases, there was a span of 9 bases. The CDR3 extends over 14 amino acids. CDR3 in amino acids: CAWSVYGDGNTIYF. In DNA form, the CDR3 reads TGTGCCTGGAGTGTTTACGGGGATGGAAACACCATATATTTT.

V gene TRBV28 combines with J gene TRBJ1-4; possibly TRBD1 for D (5 bases). The germline gives CDR1 MDHEN, CDR2 SYDVKM. Trimming removed 2 bases at V and 7 bases at J, with 14 bases between. The CDR3 sequence is 15 residues long. As DNA, the CDR3 is TGTGCCAGCAGTTTAGGGGGAGGATGGAGTGAAAAACTGTTTTTT. Its protein product is CASSLGGGWSEKLFF.

The chain carries TRBV7-2 and TRBJ2-1, with 7 positions matching TRBD2. This CDR3 comprises 15 residues. V gave up 3 bases and J gave up 6 bases; unmatched junction bases: 8. CDR1 and CDR2 from the germline V gene are SGHTA and FQGNSA. CDR3 sequence: CASSFSGTTPNEQFF. As DNA, the CDR3 is TGTGCCAGCAGCTTCTCCGGGACTACCCCCAATGAGCAGTTCTTC.

V gene TRBV19 combines with J gene TRBJ2-3; 12 positions agree with TRBD2. Germline V gives CDR1 LNHDA, CDR2 SQIVND (reference sequence). V shed 3 bases and J 0 bases; nucleotides not matched to a gene: 10. The CDR3 contains 19 residues. CDR3 protein: CASSISLAGGGTSTDTQYF. The CDR3 DNA reads TGTGCCAGTAGTATCTCCCTAGCGGGAGGGGGGACTAGCACAGATACGCAGTATTTT.

The chain uses TRBV7-9 and TRBJ1-4; D not certain. Germline assignment: CDR1 SEHNR and CDR2 FQNEAQ (reference sequence). The V and J ends lost 5 bases and 8 bases respectively, with 9 bases between them. This CDR3 is 12 amino acids long. In nucleotides, the CDR3 is TGTGCCAGCAGCCTGGGCCCCGAAAAACTGTTTTTT. The encoded protein is CASSLGPEKLFF.

The rearrangement links TRBV5-4 to TRBJ2-3, with TRBD2 as a possible D gene (6 bases). The CDR3 spans 14 residues. Trimming left V 4 bases short and J 4 bases short, with 13 bases between. From germline, CDR1 is SGHNT and CDR2 YYREEE (reference sequence). The CDR3 DNA reads as TGTGCCAGCAGCACCTGGGGGGTGGCAGATACGCAGTATTTT. This sequence encodes CASSTWGVADTQYF.

CDR3: CASSPGRQGTADTQYF. The DNA of the CDR3 is TGTGCCAGCTCACCAGGACGACAGGGGACGGCAGATACGCAGTATTTT. The rearrangement joins TRBV18 to TRBJ2-3; 8 bases are a match to TRBD1. The CDR3 is 16 residues long. Trimming cost V 2 bases and J 4 bases; bases outside gene matches: 8. CDR1 is KGHSH and CDR2 is LQKENI in the germline V gene.

This rearrangement joins TRBV7-9 to TRBJ2-2; 7 bases fit TRBD1. The germline V gene encodes CDR1 SEHNR and CDR2 FQNEAQ (reference sequence). This CDR3 spans 14 amino acids. After removal of 4 bases from V and 1 base from J, the junction contained 0 bases not matched to a gene. The CDR3 is CASSWTGNTGELFF. The CDR3 DNA sequence: TGTGCCAGCAGCTGGACAGGGAACACCGGGGAGCTGTTTTTT.

The V gene is TRBV15, the J gene TRBJ1-4; 7 bases agree with TRBD1. Germline V gene sequence: CDR1 LNHNV, CDR2 YYDKDF (reference sequence). The CDR3 has 16 residues. The junction had 4 bases not matched to a gene; V was cut back by 3 bases and J by 0 bases. The CDR3 spells CATSRKQGTTNEKLFF. The CDR3 bases are TGTGCCACCAGCAGGAAACAGGGGACAACTAATGAAAAACTGTTTTTT.

CDR3 coding DNA: TGTGCCAGCAAGGGACAGGTTAATTCACCCCTCCACTTT. Residues: CASKGQVNSPLHF. The V call is TRBV6-6, the J call TRBJ1-6, with 8 nucleotides matching TRBD1. The ends lost 7 bases at V and 6 bases at J; junction bases unmatched: 2. This CDR3 contains 13 residues. Germline V CDR1 and CDR2: MNHNY, SVGAGI (reference sequence).

The rearrangement links TRBV6-1 to TRBJ2-4; 10 nucleotides agree with TRBD2. The CDR3 contains 16 residues. The V and J ends lost 1 base and 7 bases, in that order; junction bases with no gene match: 7. Germline CDR1 is MNHNS and CDR2 is SASEGT. Here the CDR3 DNA reads TGTGCCAGCAGTGAAGGGTCTAGCGGGAGCGGCAACATTCAGTACTTC. Encoded protein: CASSEGSSGSGNIQYF.

The V and J genes are TRBV7-2 and TRBJ2-1; TRBD2 agrees at 9 bases. V lost 5 bases and J lost 6; bases outside the gene matches: 8. Germline V gene sequence: CDR1 SGHTA, CDR2 FQGNSA. The CDR3 runs to 15 residues. The CDR3 nucleotides are TGTGCCAGCAGCCCCCCCGGACTAGCGATCAATGAGCAGTTCTTC. Translation: CASSPPGLAINEQFF.

This chain joins TRBV6-1 and TRBJ2-3; D remains unclear. Trimming removed 3 bases from V and 8 bases from J, with 3 bases in between. The CDR3 has 10 residues. CDR1 and CDR2 (germline): MNHNS, SASEGT. CDR3 loop: CASSEATQYF. DNA of the CDR3: TGTGCCAGCAGTGAGGCTACGCAGTATTTT.

The V gene is TRBV28, the J gene TRBJ2-3; D call uncertain. V dropped 7 bases and J dropped 3 bases, with 8 bases sitting between them. CDR3 length: 12 amino acids. Looked up from germline, CDR1 is MDHEN and CDR2 is SYDVKM. Written as DNA, the CDR3 is TGTGCCAGCAAGTCGGAGACAGATACGCAGTATTTT. Its protein is CASKSETDTQYF.

The V call is TRBV5-4, the J call TRBJ1-6; D might be TRBD1 (5 bases). Germline values: CDR1 SGHNT, CDR2 YYREEE (reference sequence). Trimming cost V 2 bases and J 11 bases, with 14 bases left between them. This CDR3 contains 14 residues. Here the CDR3 reads CASSLVDNGAPLHF. For the CDR3, the DNA is TGTGCCAGCAGCTTAGTGGACAATGGGGCACCCCTCCACTTT. Looking up the rest from reference TRBV5-4 and TRBJ1-6 gives the full variable domain: ETGVTQSPTHLIKTRGQQVTLRCSSQSGHNTVSWYQQALGQGPQFIFQYYREEENGRGNFPPRFSGLQFPNYSSELNVNALELDDSALYLCASSLVDNGAPLHFGNGTRLTVT.

This rearrangement joins TRBV5-1 to TRBJ1-1; D unclear. Germline CDR1 is SGHRS and CDR2 is YFSETQ. V was cut by 4 bases and J by 0 bases, with 13 bases left in between. CDR3 length: 15 amino acids. The CDR3 loop is CASSPEGHMNTEAFF. The CDR3 nucleotides are TGCGCCAGCAGCCCCGAGGGCCACATGAACACTGAAGCTTTCTTT.

The gene calls are TRBV9 and TRBJ2-2; D is possibly TRBD2 (6 bases). CDR1 SGDLS and CDR2 YYNGEE come from the germline V gene. The CDR3 length is 17 residues. Trimming removed 3 bases from V and 0 bases from J, with 15 bases in between. CDR3 in DNA: TGTGCCAGCAGCGAATCGACTAGAATAGCGAACACCGGGGAGCTGTTTTTT. It specifies CASSESTRIANTGELFF.

This clone was detected only once. The rearrangement uses TRBV28 and TRBJ1-6; D gene uncertain. Trimming pared 3 bases from V and 0 bases from J, leaving 6 bases between. Germline CDR1 reads MDHEN; CDR2 reads SYDVKM. The CDR3 has 15 amino acids. The CDR3 bases are TGTGCCAGCAGTTTCTGGAGCTCCTATAATTCACCCCTCCACTTT. Translating gives CASSFWSSYNSPLHF.

V gene TRBV7-2 combines with J gene TRBJ2-3, with D maybe TRBD1 (5 bases). The CDR3 is 15 residues long. Germline CDR1 is SGHTA and CDR2 is FQGNSA. The germline V and J ends were trimmed by 5 bases and 2 bases, with 14 bases remaining between them. The CDR3 DNA is TGTGCCAGCAGCCCCCGTAGGGGTGCCACAGATACGCAGTATTTT. This translates into CASSPRRGATDTQYF.

This clone occurred once. V usage is TRBV6-6 and J usage is TRBJ1-2; D not resolved. Germline CDR1 and CDR2: MNHNY and SVGAGI (reference sequence). The CDR3 totals 14 residues. Trimming took 4 bases from V and 7 from J, leaving 16 bases between them. The CDR3 loop reads CASSSLGGVSGYTF. The CDR3 nucleotides read TGTGCCAGCAGTTCCCTAGGCGGGGTGTCTGGCTACACCTTC.

V gene TRBV12-3 or TRBV12-4 combines with J gene TRBJ2-7, with unresolved D. V lost 6 bases and J 3 bases, leaving 12 bases between the germline ends. The CDR3 contains 13 residues. The CDR3 region has the DNA TGTGCCAGCAGCCGCGACACAAGCTACGAGCAGTACTTC. This encodes CASSRDTSYEQYF.

The CDR3 DNA reads TGTGCCACCAGCAGAGGGGGACAGGGACCTGAAGCTTTCTTT. Its protein product is CATSRGGQGPEAFF. The genes are TRBV15 and TRBJ1-1, with 9 bases aligning to TRBD1. Per the germline V gene, CDR1 is LNHNV and CDR2 is YYDKDF (reference sequence). The CDR3 extends over 14 amino acids. Germline trimming cut 1 base from V and 6 bases from J; bases unmatched to any gene: 3.

The chain employs TRBV15 and TRBJ2-3; the match to TRBD2 covers 8 bases. The CDR3 has 18 residues. CDR1 LNHNV and CDR2 YYDKDF come from the germline V gene (reference sequence). The J segment lost 4 bases and the V segment lost 0 bases, leaving 12 bases of the junction unmatched. In DNA, the CDR3 is TGTGCCACCAGCAGAGAACCTCGGACTAGCAGGACCCCAGATACGCAGTATTTT. Its translation is CATSREPRTSRTPDTQYF.

The chain joins TRBV3-1 (or the pseudogene TRBV3-2) to TRBJ1-2, with D possibly TRBD1 on 5 matching bases. The CDR3 runs 13 residues. Trimming pared 0 bases from V and 4 bases from J, leaving 6 bases between. Per germline, CDR1 LGHDT and CDR2 YNNKEL (reference sequence). This CDR3 is CASSQEGGYGYTF. CDR3 nucleotides: TGTGCCAGCAGCCAAGAGGGGGGCTATGGCTACACCTTC.

The V and J genes are TRBV7-9 and TRBJ1-1; possible D gene TRBD1, 5 bases. Germline lookup yields CDR1 SEHNR and CDR2 FQNEAQ (reference sequence). V was cut by 5 bases and J by 0 bases, with 22 bases left in between. This CDR3 comprises 18 residues. CDR3 residues: CASSARQPHGIMNTEAFF. The CDR3 DNA reads TGTGCCAGCAGCGCCAGACAGCCCCATGGGATTATGAACACTGAAGCTTTCTTT.

This chain joins TRBV19 and TRBJ2-1; D possibly corresponds to TRBD2 (6 bases). CDR1 is LNHDA, CDR2 SQIVND, per germline (reference sequence). This CDR3 spans 15 amino acids. The V end was cut by 4 bases, the J end by 6 bases, with 16 bases between. As DNA, the CDR3 is TGTGCCAGTAGTACCGGGCAGGGACTCGGCAATGAGCAGTTCTTC. Translation gives CASSTGQGLGNEQFF.